The source of this T cell receptor beta chain is a study of blood T cell repertoires in COVID-19. The length of the CDR3 is 15 residues. CDR1 is LNHDA and CDR2 is SQIVND in the germline V gene (reference sequence). The ends were cut back, 2 bases at V and 1 base at J, with 8 bases in the middle. Using immunoSEQ multiplex PCR, the repertoire was profiled, and TCRdb retains in-frame clones only, with some absent. The profile covers about 120,000 clones, with roughly nine tenths appearing a single time and 25% to 30% taken by the ten largest. This clonotype was sampled from a man in his 70s with active or convalescent COVID-19. The chain uses TRBV19 and TRBJ2-2; D gene ambiguous. Material: peripheral blood. The CDR3 loop is CASSISTGNTGELFF. The CDR3 nucleotides are TGTGCCAGTAGTATAAGCACGGGGAACACCGGGGAGCTGTTTTTT.